Following are 14 T cell receptor beta chains from one sample sequenced in a study of blood T cell repertoires in COVID-19. The repertoire was sequenced with immunoSEQ multiplex PCR; TCRdb's copy has only in-frame clones and lacks some. The sample consists of 140,000 to 150,000 clones, approximately 84% of them appearing once. The sample taken for sequencing was PBMCs or T cells enriched from blood (not recorded which). Receptors originate from a woman between 45 and 65 years old with acute COVID-19.

The chain combines TRBV9 with TRBJ2-1; a possible D gene is TRBD2 (6 bases). The germline V and J ends were trimmed by 7 bases and 5 bases, with 16 bases remaining between them. The germline V gene has CDR1 SGDLS and CDR2 YYNGEE. The CDR3 is 14 amino acids. CDR3 sequence: CASVGGAANNEQFF. CDR3 nucleotide sequence: TGTGCCAGCGTGGGGGGAGCCGCGAACAATGAGCAGTTCTTC.

The chain is built from TRBV19 and TRBJ1-1; possibly TRBD1 for D (5 bases). The CDR3 has 14 residues. V was cut by 5 bases and J by 4 bases, with 14 bases left in between. CDR1 LNHDA and CDR2 SQIVND come from the germline V gene (reference sequence). For the CDR3, the DNA is TGTGCCAGTAGTCCCAAACAGGCATTCACTGAAGCTTTCTTT. It translates to CASSPKQAFTEAFF. The whole variable domain, filled in from reference TRBV19 and TRBJ1-1, reads DGGITQSPKYLFRKEGQNVTLSCEQNLNHDAMYWYRQDPGQGLRLIYYSQIVNDFQKGDIAEGYSVSREKKESFPLTVTSAQKNPTAFYLCASSPKQAFTEAFFGQGTRLTVV.

The chain has TRBV30 and TRBJ2-1; TRBD2 matches at 7 bases. J was trimmed by 5 bases and V by 5 bases; bases with no gene match: 9. The CDR3 runs 14 residues. CDR1 and CDR2 (germline): GTSNPN, SVGIG (reference sequence). CDR3 in DNA: TGTGCCTGGGGGAGCGGGGCCCGGCACAATGAGCAGTTCTTC. This translates into CAWGSGARHNEQFF.

This chain connects TRBV3-1 (or the pseudogene TRBV3-2) to TRBJ2-7, with D maybe TRBD2 (5 bases). CDR3 length: 13 residues. V gave up 4 bases and J gave up 6 bases, with 13 bases separating them. Germline assignment: CDR1 LGHDT and CDR2 YNNKEL (reference sequence). The CDR3 coding sequence is TGTGCCAGCAGCCCGTCCCGGGGATCCGAGCAGTACTTC. Amino acid sequence: CASSPSRGSEQYF.

V and J are TRBV6-5 and TRBJ1-2; 9 bases line up with TRBD1. This CDR3 region has 13 residues. Unmatched junction bases numbered 1, after V lost 2 bases and J lost 6 bases. Per the germline V gene, CDR1 is MNHEY and CDR2 is SVGAGI. In DNA form, the CDR3 reads TGTGCCAGCAGTTACAACAGGGGGCATGGCTACACCTTC. Its protein is CASSYNRGHGYTF.

This rearrangement joins TRBV27 to TRBJ2-7; a possible D gene is TRBD2 (5 bases). V was cut by 1 base and J by 2 bases, with 27 bases left in between. This CDR3 is 20 amino acids long. In germline, CDR1 is MNHEY, CDR2 SMNVEV (reference sequence). The CDR3, as DNA: TGTGCCAGCAGTTTATTCGGGGAATTCGGAGGACGGAGTGTCACCTACGAGCAGTACTTC. The encoded protein is CASSLFGEFGGRSVTYEQYF.

The chain carries TRBV11-3 and TRBJ2-7; TRBD1 aligns across 8 bases. This CDR3 contains 16 residues. With V trimmed by 3 bases and J by 4 bases, 11 bases remained unmatched. From germline, CDR1 is SGHNT and CDR2 YENEEA. For the CDR3, the DNA is TGTGCCAGCAGCTTGGAGGACAGGGACGCGGTGTACGAGCAGTACTTC. Amino acids: CASSLEDRDAVYEQYF.

This chain links TRBV21-1 with TRBJ1-5. TRBV21-1 constitutes a pseudogene. The CDR3 is made up of 16 amino acids. The CDR3, as DNA: TGTGCCAGCAGCAAAGCGAGGGCCGAGGGCAATCAGCCCCAGCATTTT. This sequence encodes CASSKARAEGNQPQHF.

The genes are TRBV12-2 and TRBJ2-7; whether TRBD1, the table's D call, matches the DNA was not checked. TRBV12-2 is listed as a pseudogene. The CDR3 sequence is 15 residues long. The chain's CDR3 is CASRLVLGATYEQYF. CDR3 nucleotide sequence: TGTGCAAGTCGCTTAGTCCTGGGCGCTACCTACGAGCAGTACTTC.

This chain joins TRBV25-1 and TRBJ1-1, with D tentatively TRBD1 (6 bases). Trimming removed 2 bases at V and 10 bases at J, with 11 bases between. There are 12 residues in the CDR3. From germline, CDR1 is MGHDK and CDR2 SYGVNS. The CDR3 region is CASSERGGTAFF. The CDR3 nucleotides are TGTGCCAGCAGTGAAAGAGGGGGTACAGCTTTCTTT.

The chain has TRBV7-9 and TRBJ2-3; 9 bases line up with TRBD2. This CDR3 is 14 amino acids long. J gave up 4 bases and V 11 bases, and 10 bases lay outside the gene matches. Germline V gene data show CDR1 as SEHNR and CDR2 as FQNEAQ (reference sequence). In nucleotides, the CDR3 is TGTGCCTGTCCCAGCGGGGGGCCCGCAGATACGCAGTATTTT. As protein: CACPSGGPADTQYF.

This chain connects TRBV29-1 to TRBJ2-7, with TRBD1 matching 10 bases. V lost 7 bases to trimming and J lost 6 bases; unmatched junction nucleotides: 9. Per germline, CDR1 SQVTM and CDR2 ANQGSEA. The CDR3 is made up of 13 amino acids. The CDR3 loop reads CSASGDRGIEQYF. The CDR3 nucleotides are TGCAGCGCTTCCGGGGACAGGGGAATCGAGCAGTACTTC.

This sequence joins TRBV9 and TRBJ2-2, with 8 bases matching TRBD2. Germline V gene data show CDR1 as SGDLS and CDR2 as YYNGEE. This CDR3 contains 14 residues. J lost 5 bases, V lost 5 bases, and 5 bases had no gene match. CDR3 protein: CASSSGMQTGELFF. In DNA form, the CDR3 reads TGTGCCAGCAGTAGCGGGATGCAAACCGGGGAGCTGTTTTTT.

This clone was detected a few times. In nucleotides, the CDR3 is TGTGCCATCAGTTTCTCCCCCAGGGCCGCTCTGAACACTGAAGCTTTCTTT. Amino acids: CAISFSPRAALNTEAFF. The V gene is TRBV10-3, the J gene TRBJ1-1; weak D call: TRBD1 (5 bases). Germline CDR1 is ENHRY and CDR2 is SYGVKD. V gave up 5 bases and J gave up 0 bases, with 19 bases separating them. The CDR3 extends over 17 amino acids.